This TCR beta chain is from a study of OX40 agonist ivuxolimab in advanced cancers. Background on the study: Administration of intravenous ivuxolimab to patients occurred every 2 weeks at 0.01 to 10 mg/kg. Patients treated during dose escalation were battling hepatocellular carcinoma, melanoma, renal cell or head and neck cancer. Study-level findings and limits: At 0.1 to 3.0 mg/kg, clonal expansion of CD4+ and CD8+ blood T cells had occurred by week 6. Determination of antigen specificity was not performed for the expanded peripheral T cells.

Only in-frame clones appear in the TCRdb table, and some are missing; sequencing was by immunoSEQ multiplex PCR. The sample yields under 95,000 clones, roughly 88% seen once. V was pared by 2 bases and J by 6 bases, with 10 bases between. This CDR3 is built from 13 residues. Per the germline V gene, CDR1 is MNHNY and CDR2 is SVGAGI (reference sequence). Note on this clone: Antigen unknown.

This chain connects TRBV6-6 to TRBJ1-1; no clear D. This clonotype was obtained from an adult with an advanced solid tumor such as melanoma, head and neck, liver or kidney cancer. The sample here was CD4+ or CD8+ T cells sorted from blood, taken in a trial of the OX40 agonist ivuxolimab. The CDR3 sequence is CASSYVGRAEAFF. In DNA form, the CDR3 reads TGTGCCAGCAGTTACGTGGGGAGGGCTGAAGCTTTCTTT.